This passage covers 29 T cell receptor beta chains from one sample sequenced in a study of T cell responses to AZD1222 COVID-19 vaccine. The assay was immunoSEQ multiplex PCR, and TCRdb's table has in-frame clones only and misses some. The table shows fewer than 50,000 clones, with around three quarters occurring only once. Sequenced here: peripheral blood, sampled on day 0 of AZD1222 vaccination. All receptors come from an adult in good health.

This chain uses TRBV28 with TRBJ2-7; D is possibly TRBD1 or TRBD2 (5 bases each). CDR1 and CDR2 from the germline V gene are MDHEN and SYDVKM. The V end lost 6 bases, the J end lost 6 bases, and 18 bases lay between the germline ends. The CDR3 runs to 14 residues. CDR3 nucleotide sequence: TGTGCCAGCAGCCCCGGGACGGACGGCCTCGAGCAGTACTTC. It translates to CASSPGTDGLEQYF.

The chain links TRBV28 to TRBJ1-3; D perhaps matches TRBD1 (5 bases). V was pared by 4 bases and J by 0 bases, with 13 bases between. Germline loops: CDR1 MDHEN, CDR2 SYDVKM. The CDR3 consists of 16 residues. The CDR3 nucleotides read TGTGCCAGCAGTTCACCGGGACGGATCTCTGGAAACACCATATATTTT. Residues: CASSSPGRISGNTIYF.

The V gene is TRBV4-2, the J gene TRBJ2-1; 8 nucleotides line up with TRBD2. CDR1 is LGHNA and CDR2 is YNFKEQ in the germline V gene. V gave up 0 bases and J gave up 7 bases; unmatched junction bases: 11. The CDR3 covers 17 residues. As DNA, the CDR3 is TGTGCCAGCAGCCAAGACCCCGGGGGGGGCCCGCGGAATGAGCAGTTCTTC. This gives the protein CASSQDPGGGPRNEQFF.

The rearrangement links TRBV10-1 to TRBJ1-2, with 9 positions matching TRBD1. Looked up from germline, CDR1 is WNHNN and CDR2 is SYGVQD (reference sequence). The V and J ends lost 3 bases and 6 bases, in that order; junction bases with no gene match: 2. This CDR3 spans 13 amino acids. The CDR3 protein is CASSDRDRDGYTF. The DNA of the CDR3 is TGCGCCAGCAGTGACCGGGACAGGGATGGCTACACCTTC.

This chain links TRBV3-1 (or the pseudogene TRBV3-2) with TRBJ2-3; D is perhaps TRBD2 (5 bases). This CDR3 comprises 12 residues. From germline, CDR1 is LGHDT and CDR2 YNNKEL (reference sequence). The germline V and J ends were trimmed by 1 base and 8 bases, with 7 bases remaining between them. The CDR3 protein is CASSQGGPTQYF. The CDR3 region has the DNA TGTGCCAGCAGCCAAGGAGGGCCTACGCAGTATTTT.

CDR3 protein: CATSDSTGSGLYEQYF. The CDR3 nucleotides are TGTGCCACCAGTGATTCTACAGGGAGTGGTTTGTACGAGCAGTACTTC. This chain connects TRBV24-1 to TRBJ2-7; TRBD1 is a possible D gene (6 bases). Trimming shortened V by 2 bases and J by 4 bases, and 17 bases separated the two germline ends. This CDR3 contains 16 residues. CDR1 is KGHDR, CDR2 SFDVKD, per germline.

The CDR3 DNA sequence: TGTGCCAGCAGCTCTCGAACTAGCGGGGGTAGCACAGATACGCAGTATTTT. It translates to CASSSRTSGGSTDTQYF. The chain joins TRBV11-2 to TRBJ2-3; 11 nucleotides align to TRBD2. The V and J ends lost 4 bases and 0 bases, in that order; junction bases with no gene match: 6. The CDR3 covers 17 residues. Germline CDR1 reads SGHAT; CDR2 reads FQNNGV.

This clone was seen only a few times. The chain carries TRBV7-6 and TRBJ2-7, with 12 nucleotides matching TRBD1. Looked up from germline, CDR1 is SGHVS and CDR2 is FNYEAQ. CDR3 length: 13 amino acids. Germline trimming cut 9 bases from V and 6 bases from J; bases unmatched to any gene: 6. The CDR3 reads CASTGTGGSEQYF. In nucleotides, the CDR3 is TGTGCCAGTACCGGGACAGGGGGCTCCGAGCAGTACTTC.

V usage is TRBV7-6 and J usage is TRBJ2-2; TRBD2 might be the D (6 bases). The V gene's germline CDR1 is SGHVS and CDR2 FNYEAQ. This CDR3 comprises 17 residues. V was trimmed by 0 bases and J by 1 base, leaving 12 bases between them. CDR3 residues: CASSLALGRGNTGELFF. Written as DNA, the CDR3 is TGTGCCAGCAGCTTAGCGCTGGGGCGGGGGAACACCGGGGAGCTGTTTTTT.

The chain recombines TRBV6-1 with TRBJ1-2; D uncertain. This CDR3 comprises 14 residues. CDR1 and CDR2 from the germline V gene are MNHNS and SASEGT. The V and J ends lost 2 bases and 5 bases respectively, with 12 bases between them. This chain's CDR3 is CASSESGIEYGYTF. CDR3 nucleotides: TGTGCCAGCAGTGAATCGGGTATAGAATATGGCTACACCTTC.

This clone was seen a single time. This rearrangement joins TRBV12-3 or TRBV12-4 to TRBJ1-2; TRBD1 aligns across 8 bases. After removal of 5 bases from V and 8 bases from J, the junction contained 7 bases not matched to a gene. The CDR3 is 13 amino acids. CDR3 amino acids: CASSPRTGQGYTF. CDR3 nucleotides: TGTGCCAGCAGTCCCCGGACAGGGCAGGGCTACACCTTC.

The gene calls are TRBV6-5 and TRBJ2-5; 8 bases are shared with TRBD2. V lost 0 bases, J lost 8 bases, and 8 bases stayed unmatched. The CDR3 contains 15 residues. Germline V lookup: CDR1 MNHEY, CDR2 SVGAGI. CDR3 sequence reads: CASSYSLAGPQTQYF. The CDR3 region has the DNA TGTGCCAGCAGTTACTCGTTAGCGGGGCCGCAAACCCAGTACTTC.

This clone came up a few times. This CDR3 is also generated by other DNA sequences in the sample. This chain uses TRBV4-1 with TRBJ1-3; tentatively, D is TRBD1 (5 bases). The CDR3 runs to 15 residues. The germline V gene has CDR1 MGHRA and CDR2 YSYEKL. V lost 2 bases, J lost 0 bases, and 8 bases lay in between. The CDR3: CASSQWGLSGNTIYF. In DNA form, the CDR3 reads TGCGCCAGCAGCCAATGGGGCCTCTCTGGAAACACCATATATTTT.

This chain links TRBV5-4 with TRBJ2-2; tentative D call: TRBD2 (6 bases). Germline V gene lookup returns CDR1 SGHNT and CDR2 YYREEE (reference sequence). V lost 4 bases to trimming and J lost 4 bases, with 14 bases between them. The CDR3 is made up of 15 amino acids. The DNA for the CDR3 is TGTGCCAGCAGCCCGGGACTCGACGGCACCGGGGAGCTGTTTTTT. Translating gives CASSPGLDGTGELFF.

The DNA of the CDR3 is TGTGCCACCAGCAGAGGTGGGGTCCAAGAGACCCAGTACTTC. This gives the protein CATSRGGVQETQYF. The chain has TRBV15 and TRBJ2-5; D unresolved. Deletions cut 1 base from V and 1 base from J, with 7 bases between. Germline assignment: CDR1 LNHNV and CDR2 YYDKDF (reference sequence). This CDR3 is built from 14 residues.

The J gene is TRBJ1-2, the V gene TRBV6-5, with D possibly matching TRBD1 (6 bases). The V and J ends lost 6 bases and 8 bases respectively, with 13 bases between them. CDR3 length: 12 amino acids. Germline V gives CDR1 MNHEY, CDR2 SVGAGI. CDR3 in amino acids: CASRPGETGYTF. CDR3 DNA: TGTGCCAGCAGGCCAGGGGAGACGGGCTACACCTTC.

This clone has more than one count but fewer than ten. This rearrangement joins TRBV5-6 to TRBJ1-5, with TRBD1 as a possible D gene (5 bases). This CDR3 is built from 14 residues. Germline CDR1 SGHDT, CDR2 YYEEEE. The V and J ends lost 1 base and 7 bases respectively, with 12 bases between them. The CDR3 is CASSLSGLGQPQHF. The CDR3 DNA is TGTGCCAGCAGCTTGTCAGGGCTGGGGCAGCCCCAGCATTTT. Full variable domain (missing parts from reference TRBV5-6 and TRBJ1-5): DAGVTQSPTHLIKTRGQQVTLRCSPKSGHDTVSWYQQALGQGPQFIFQYYEEEERQRGNFPDRFSGHQFPNYSSELNVNALLLGDSALYLCASSLSGLGQPQHFGDGTRLSIL.

This clone was detected once. The chain employs TRBV18 and TRBJ2-1; TRBD1 is a possible D gene (6 bases). Germline CDR1 is KGHSH and CDR2 is LQKENI. The CDR3 runs to 17 residues. V gave up 3 bases and J gave up 5 bases, with 20 bases separating them. The chain's CDR3 is CASSPTRGTSSDNEQFF. CDR3 nucleotide sequence: TGTGCCAGCTCACCCACTAGGGGGACCAGCAGCGACAATGAGCAGTTCTTC. Full variable domain (remainder filled in from reference TRBV18 and TRBJ2-1): NAGVMQNPRHLVRRRGQEARLRCSPMKGHSHVYWYRQLPEEGLKFMVYLQKENIIDESGMPKERFSAEFPKEGPSILRIQQVVRGDSAAYFCASSPTRGTSSDNEQFFGPGTRLTVL.

The CDR3 spells CSVAGVGNTIYF. In DNA form, the CDR3 reads TGCAGCGTTGCAGGGGTTGGAAACACCATATATTTT. The chain uses TRBV29-1 and TRBJ1-3; D is perhaps TRBD1 (6 bases). The CDR3 sequence is 12 residues long. Deletions cut 4 bases from V and 3 bases from J, with 7 bases between. The germline V gene encodes CDR1 SQVTM and CDR2 ANQGSEA.

This rearrangement joins TRBV5-1 to TRBJ1-6, with TRBD1 identical over 8 bases. Trimming removed 5 bases from V and 0 bases from J; junction bases left unmatched: 10. The CDR3 is 18 residues long. In germline, CDR1 is SGHRS, CDR2 YFSETQ. The CDR3 DNA follows: TGCGCCAGCAGGCCTCTCAGGGGGCATGGCTCCTATAATTCACCCCTCCACTTT. It yields the protein CASRPLRGHGSYNSPLHF. The full variable domain, in which reference TRBV5-1 and TRBJ1-6 provide the parts outside the CDR3, is KAGVTQTPRYLIKTRGQQVTLSCSPISGHRSVSWYQQTPGQGLQFLFEYFSETQRNKGNFPGRFSGRQFSNSRSEMNVSTLELGDSALYLCASRPLRGHGSYNSPLHFGNGTRLTVT.

The chain links TRBV28 to TRBJ1-1; D remains ambiguous. Germline V gene data show CDR1 as MDHEN and CDR2 as SYDVKM. V was clipped by 9 bases and J by 0 bases, with 11 bases between them. The CDR3 contains 13 residues. CDR3 DNA: TGTGCCAGTTTCCCCCACATGAACACTGAAGCTTTCTTT. Protein: CASFPHMNTEAFF.

There are a few counts of this clone. The gene calls are TRBV28 and TRBJ1-5, with unresolved D. The CDR3 runs to 13 residues. Germline loops: CDR1 MDHEN, CDR2 SYDVKM. Trimming removed 11 bases from V and 5 bases from J, with 16 bases in between. The CDR3: CAHADGSYQPQHF. DNA for the CDR3: TGTGCCCACGCGGACGGCTCCTATCAGCCCCAGCATTTT.

This sequence joins TRBV3-1 (or the pseudogene TRBV3-2) and TRBJ1-6, with TRBD1 identical over 7 bases. V shed 3 bases and J 4 bases; nucleotides not matched to a gene: 6. CDR3 length equals 16 residues. Per the germline V gene, CDR1 is LGHDT and CDR2 is YNNKEL (reference sequence). CDR3 sequence reads: CASSHGQAMYNSPLHF. DNA of the CDR3: TGTGCCAGCAGCCACGGACAGGCGATGTATAATTCACCCCTCCACTTT.

The CDR3 DNA follows: TGTGCCAGCTCACCTGGGGGTTCTAGTTCACCCCTCCACTTT. Protein: CASSPGGSSSPLHF. This chain uses TRBV18 with TRBJ1-6, with D tentatively TRBD1 (5 bases). V was clipped by 3 bases and J by 9 bases, with 12 bases between them. Looked up from germline, CDR1 is KGHSH and CDR2 is LQKENI. The CDR3 consists of 14 residues.

The rearrangement links TRBV28 to TRBJ1-1, with D unclear. Trimming cost V 6 bases and J 4 bases, with 18 bases left between them. This CDR3 has 15 amino acids. Per the germline V gene, CDR1 is MDHEN and CDR2 is SYDVKM. CDR3 nucleotides: TGTGCCAGCAGCTTAAGTACCTCTTTGAGCACTGAAGCTTTCTTT. It codes for CASSLSTSLSTEAFF.

This clone has only a few counts. The chain combines TRBV7-3 with TRBJ2-2; 10 positions match TRBD2. The CDR3 sequence is 19 residues long. CDR1 and CDR2 from the germline V gene are SGHTA and FQGTGA. Trimming took 1 base from V and 0 from J; bases not matched to a gene: 8. The DNA for the CDR3 is TGTGCCAGCAGCTTAATGTCGCTAGCGGGGGTGACGAACACCGGGGAGCTGTTTTTT. Encoded protein: CASSLMSLAGVTNTGELFF.

The chain combines TRBV12-3 or TRBV12-4 with TRBJ1-1; a weak D match, TRBD1 (6 bases). The CDR3 consists of 13 residues. V gave up 6 bases and J gave up 4 bases, with 12 bases separating them. CDR3 protein: CASSTRGGTEAFF. The DNA for the CDR3 is TGTGCCAGCAGCACGAGGGGGGGCACTGAAGCTTTCTTT.

The gene calls are TRBV20-1 and TRBJ2-5, with 11 bases identical to TRBD2. V dropped 3 bases and J dropped 1; count of bases not matched to a gene: 4. The CDR3 consists of 15 residues. Looked up from germline, CDR1 is DFQATT and CDR2 is SNEGSKA (reference sequence). The CDR3 DNA is TGCAGTGCTAGTACTAGCGGGGGACCCCAAGAGACCCAGTACTTC. This translates into CSASTSGGPQETQYF.

This chain joins TRBV2 and TRBJ1-1; perhaps TRBD1 as D (5 bases). V lost 5 bases, J lost 1 base, and 5 bases lay in between. The V gene's germline CDR1 is SNHLY and CDR2 FYNNEI. The CDR3 runs to 12 residues. The CDR3 coding sequence is TGTGCCAGCAGTCAGGGGAACACTGAAGCTTTCTTT. This codes for CASSQGNTEAFF.